The 31 T cell receptor beta chains below come from one sample, sequenced in a study of blood T cell repertoires in COVID-19. Measured with immunoSEQ multiplex PCR; TCRdb has only the in-frame clones, and not every one. In the table there are roughly 300,000 clones, around 86% of which are singletons. Sequencing was done on a sample of peripheral blood. The receptors were sampled from a woman aged 40 to 55 who had recovered from COVID-19.

The chain carries TRBV5-1 and TRBJ2-7; TRBD1 aligns across 7 bases. The V and J ends lost 0 bases and 2 bases, in that order; junction bases with no gene match: 14. The germline gives CDR1 SGHRS, CDR2 YFSETQ. The CDR3 loop spans 18 amino acids. The CDR3 DNA reads as TGCGCCAGCAGCTTGGGGCATCTGACAGGGTGGGGAACCTACGAGCAGTACTTC. Its translation is CASSLGHLTGWGTYEQYF. Together with reference TRBV5-1 and TRBJ2-7, the CDR3 gives the full variable domain: KAGVTQTPRYLIKTRGQQVTLSCSPISGHRSVSWYQQTPGQGLQFLFEYFSETQRNKGNFPGRFSGRQFSNSRSEMNVSTLELGDSALYLCASSLGHLTGWGTYEQYFGPGTRLTVT.

V usage is TRBV5-1 and J usage is TRBJ1-2; D unclear. From germline, CDR1 is SGHRS and CDR2 YFSETQ. The V end was cut by 0 bases, the J end by 5 bases, with 11 bases between. This CDR3 is built from 14 residues. The CDR3 region has the DNA TGCGCCAGCAGCTTGGATCCGGGGATTTATGGCTACACCTTC. Its translation is CASSLDPGIYGYTF. The whole variable domain, remainder taken from reference TRBV5-1 and TRBJ1-2, is KAGVTQTPRYLIKTRGQQVTLSCSPISGHRSVSWYQQTPGQGLQFLFEYFSETQRNKGNFPGRFSGRQFSNSRSEMNVSTLELGDSALYLCASSLDPGIYGYTFGSGTRLTVV.

This sequence joins TRBV15 and TRBJ2-7; D may be TRBD1 (6 bases). CDR1 is LNHNV and CDR2 is YYDKDF in the germline V gene (reference sequence). The CDR3 has 16 amino acids. Deletions cut 0 bases from V and 2 bases from J, with 14 bases between. In DNA, the CDR3 is TGTGCCACCAGCAGAGAATTCGGAACAGGGACCTACGAGCAGTACTTC. It yields the protein CATSREFGTGTYEQYF.

This clone was counted between two and nine times. V is TRBV14 and J is TRBJ2-1, with a possible D match to TRBD2 (5 bases). The germline CDR1 and CDR2 sequences are SGHDN and FVKESK. The CDR3 spans 15 residues. V shed 2 bases and J shed 4 bases, with 12 bases lying between them. CDR3 coding DNA: TGTGCCAGCAGCCAAAACTTGGGCGGGTACAATGAGCAGTTCTTC. Protein: CASSQNLGGYNEQFF.

This sequence joins TRBV7-9 and TRBJ1-2, with a weak D call TRBD1 (6 bases). The germline gives CDR1 SEHNR, CDR2 FQNEAQ (reference sequence). CDR3 length equals 15 residues. V lost 5 bases, J lost 3 bases, and 16 bases lay in between. CDR3 coding DNA: TGTGCCAGCAGCCCCTGGACAGTCTCTGACTATGGCTACACCTTC. As protein: CASSPWTVSDYGYTF.

V gene TRBV3-1 (or the pseudogene TRBV3-2) combines with J gene TRBJ1-4; D uncertain. The CDR3 extends over 13 amino acids. Trimming removed 3 bases from V and 8 bases from J, with 10 bases in between. Germline V CDR1 and CDR2: LGHDT, YNNKEL (reference sequence). The CDR3 sequence is CASSQLGGEKLFF. The CDR3 coding sequence is TGTGCCAGCAGCCAGTTGGGCGGGGAAAAACTGTTTTTT.

This clone was detected only once. One end of the junction varies from germline; a read error may be responsible. The rearrangement links TRBV7-7 to TRBJ1-1, with 10 nucleotides matching TRBD1. Per the germline V gene, CDR1 is SSHAT and CDR2 is FNYEAQ (reference sequence). CDR3 length equals 13 residues. CDR3 coding DNA: TGTGCTAGCAGCGCCCGGACAGGGGGTGAAGCTTTCTTT. Translating it yields CASSARTGGEAFF.

The CDR3 nucleotides are TGCGCCAGCAGCCTAACCGGGACAGGAGTTTACTATGGCTACACCTTC. This encodes CASSLTGTGVYYGYTF. This chain connects TRBV5-1 to TRBJ1-2; 8 bases line up with TRBD1. Germline V gives CDR1 SGHRS, CDR2 YFSETQ. The CDR3 is made up of 16 amino acids. With 4 bases clipped from V and 3 bases from J, the junction kept 11 bases outside the gene matches.

This chain joins TRBV18 and TRBJ2-3, with 13 bases that match TRBD2. This CDR3 is built from 17 residues. V lost 3 bases, J lost 6 bases, and 9 bases stayed unmatched. Germline V gene sequence: CDR1 KGHSH, CDR2 LQKENI. CDR3 in DNA: TGTGCCAGCTCACCCCGAAGACTAGCGGGGGGTTCTGATACGCAGTATTTT. Amino acids: CASSPRRLAGGSDTQYF. Drawing the rest from reference TRBV18 and TRBJ2-3, the complete variable domain is NAGVMQNPRHLVRRRGQEARLRCSPMKGHSHVYWYRQLPEEGLKFMVYLQKENIIDESGMPKERFSAEFPKEGPSILRIQQVVRGDSAAYFCASSPRRLAGGSDTQYFGPGTRLTVL.

The chain joins TRBV4-1 to TRBJ2-1; D possibly corresponds to TRBD1 (6 bases). V was clipped by 6 bases and J by 3 bases, with 15 bases between them. Germline V gives CDR1 MGHRA, CDR2 YSYEKL. The CDR3 length is 15 residues. CDR3: CASRHRRDNYNEQFF. For the CDR3, the DNA is TGCGCCAGCAGACATCGCCGGGACAACTACAATGAGCAGTTCTTC.

The V call is TRBV12-5, the J call TRBJ1-3, with D possibly matching TRBD1 (6 bases). The germline V gene has CDR1 LGHNT and CDR2 FRNRAP. This CDR3 region has 19 residues. Trimming took off 3 bases at V and 0 bases at J, with 21 bases between the two ends. The CDR3 is CASGLRHPRDTSSGNTIYF. CDR3 in DNA: TGTGCTAGTGGTTTACGCCACCCTAGGGACACCAGCTCTGGAAACACCATATATTTT.

In its sample, this clone was seen once. This CDR3 is CATSDSTVNSPLHF. CDR3 nucleotide sequence: TGTGCCACCAGTGACTCGACAGTCAATTCACCCCTCCACTTT. The rearrangement uses TRBV24-1 and TRBJ1-6, with a tentative D call TRBD1 (5 bases). The CDR3 length is 14 residues. The V end lost 4 bases, the J end lost 7 bases, and 10 bases lay between the germline ends. CDR1 and CDR2 from the germline V gene are KGHDR and SFDVKD.

In its sample, this clone was seen a few times. The CDR3 DNA reads TGTGCCAGCTCGCCCGGGACAGGGATAGGTCAGCCCCAGCATTTT. It encodes CASSPGTGIGQPQHF. This chain connects TRBV18 to TRBJ1-5, with 9 positions matching TRBD1. CDR3 length: 15 amino acids. Germline V CDR1 and CDR2: KGHSH, LQKENI. The trim removed 6 bases at V and 6 bases at J, leaving 9 bases unmatched.

V is TRBV28 and J is TRBJ2-7, with 7 bases matching TRBD1. V was pared by 8 bases and J by 5 bases, with 9 bases of the junction left unmatched. The germline V gene encodes CDR1 MDHEN and CDR2 SYDVKM. The CDR3 totals 13 residues. CDR3 DNA: TGTGCCAGCGAGACAGGGAATCTTCACGAGCAGTACTTC. Translating gives CASETGNLHEQYF.

The V gene is TRBV27, the J gene TRBJ2-1; D gene ambiguous. The CDR3 sequence is 12 residues long. Between the trimmed V and J ends, which lost 5 bases and 8 bases, there was a span of 10 bases. Germline loops: CDR1 MNHEY, CDR2 SMNVEV (reference sequence). The CDR3 sequence: CASSIFGHEQFF. DNA for the CDR3: TGTGCCAGCAGTATCTTCGGTCATGAGCAGTTCTTC.

This chain links TRBV2 with TRBJ1-2, with 7 bases that match TRBD1. Germline V lookup: CDR1 SNHLY, CDR2 FYNNEI. The junction had 3 bases not matched to a gene; V was cut back by 3 bases and J by 2 bases. The CDR3 has 14 residues. CDR3 loop: CASSDPGQNYGYTF. The CDR3, as DNA: TGTGCCAGCAGTGACCCGGGACAGAACTATGGCTACACCTTC.

The J gene is TRBJ1-1, the V gene TRBV18; 7 nucleotides match TRBD1. With V trimmed by 3 bases and J by 2 bases, 12 bases remained unmatched. The CDR3 consists of 17 residues. Germline CDR1 reads KGHSH; CDR2 reads LQKENI. CDR3: CASSPGSRGQGNTEAFF. The CDR3 DNA sequence: TGTGCCAGCTCACCTGGCAGTAGGGGGCAAGGAAACACTGAAGCTTTCTTT.

The rearrangement links TRBV7-8 to TRBJ2-7; D call uncertain. Germline V lookup: CDR1 SGHVS, CDR2 FQNEAQ. V was pared by 1 base and J by 1 base, with 11 bases between. The CDR3 totals 15 residues. This CDR3 is CASSLVAADSYEQYF. DNA for the CDR3: TGTGCCAGCAGCTTAGTTGCGGCCGATTCCTACGAGCAGTACTTC.

This clone appeared once. The J gene is TRBJ2-5, the V gene TRBV12-5; 7 bases are shared with TRBD1. V was clipped by 8 bases and J by 5 bases; unmatched bases: 5. Germline lookup yields CDR1 LGHNT and CDR2 FRNRAP. This CDR3 has 12 amino acids. The CDR3 sequence is CASSTGVETQYF. The CDR3 DNA reads TGTGCTAGTTCCACAGGGGTCGAGACCCAGTACTTC.

V gene TRBV5-1 combines with J gene TRBJ1-2; 9 bases fit TRBD1. Germline CDR1 and CDR2: SGHRS and YFSETQ. J was trimmed by 7 bases and V by 3 bases; bases with no gene match: 10. CDR3 length: 15 residues. CDR3 sequence: CASSYPGTGYSGYTF. For the CDR3, the DNA is TGCGCCAGCAGCTACCCCGGGACAGGGTATTCTGGCTACACCTTC.

The chain recombines TRBV6-1 with TRBJ2-7; D is unclear. V was shortened by 2 bases and J by 5 bases, with 10 bases between the two germline ends. Germline CDR1 is MNHNS and CDR2 is SASEGT. The length of the CDR3 is 13 residues. In DNA, the CDR3 is TGTGCCAGCAGTGAATTCGCTAGGAACGAGCAGTACTTC. Encoded protein: CASSEFARNEQYF.

J is TRBJ1-2 and V is TRBV27, with D unresolved. V lost 4 bases to trimming and J lost 8 bases, with 8 bases between them. Per germline, CDR1 MNHEY and CDR2 SMNVEV (reference sequence). The CDR3 has 11 amino acids. CDR3 in amino acids: CASSSGTGYTF. As DNA, the CDR3 is TGTGCCAGCAGTTCAGGAACGGGCTACACCTTC.

This chain joins TRBV18 and TRBJ2-5; a weak D match, TRBD1 (8 bases). The germline CDR1 and CDR2 sequences are KGHSH and LQKENI. The CDR3 has 15 amino acids. The V gene lost 4 bases and the J gene lost 5 bases, with 17 bases spanning the gap. CDR3 sequence: CASSRGQGGLETQYF. Written as DNA, the CDR3 is TGTGCCAGCTCACGAGGACAGGGAGGGCTGGAGACCCAGTACTTC.

This clone was seen only a few times. This sequence joins TRBV5-6 and TRBJ1-2, with D possibly matching TRBD1 (6 bases). This CDR3 has 10 amino acids. Germline lookup yields CDR1 SGHDT and CDR2 YYEEEE. The CDR3 sequence is CDTGYHGYTF. CDR3 coding DNA: TGTGATACAGGGTACCATGGCTACACCTTC.

J is TRBJ2-7 and V is TRBV29-1; 7 bases agree with TRBD1. With V trimmed by 6 bases and J by 6 bases, 8 bases remained unmatched. CDR3 length equals 12 residues. CDR1 and CDR2 (germline): SQVTM, ANQGSEA. CDR3 DNA sequence: TGCAGCGTACTTTCGGACAGGACCGAGCAGTACTTC. It specifies CSVLSDRTEQYF.

This chain links TRBV5-1 with TRBJ1-4, with D possibly being TRBD1 (5 bases). Trimming removed 4 bases at V and 5 bases at J, with 18 bases between. The CDR3 is made up of 16 amino acids. Per the germline V gene, CDR1 is SGHRS and CDR2 is YFSETQ. The CDR3 sequence: CASSVHFRVGNEKLFF. The CDR3 region has the DNA TGCGCCAGCAGCGTGCACTTCAGGGTGGGGAATGAAAAACTGTTTTTT.

Regarding this clone: The same CDR3 can be traced to other DNA sequences in this sample. CDR3 sequence reads: CASSLVADEQYF. The CDR3 DNA sequence: TGTGCCAGCAGCTTGGTGGCGGACGAGCAGTACTTC. The V call is TRBV5-4, the J call TRBJ2-7; no clear D. From germline, CDR1 is SGHNT and CDR2 YYREEE (reference sequence). CDR3 length equals 12 residues. Trimming took off 0 bases at V and 5 bases at J, with 6 bases between the two ends.

This clone was seen once. The chain has TRBV5-1 and TRBJ1-6; a possible D gene is TRBD1 (6 bases). Germline CDR1 is SGHRS and CDR2 is YFSETQ. Trimming pared 6 bases from V and 10 bases from J, leaving 20 bases between. This CDR3 comprises 15 residues. CDR3 loop: CASTPSTGLSSPLHF. The CDR3 DNA is TGCGCCAGCACCCCTTCAACAGGGCTAAGCTCACCCCTCCACTTT.

The gene calls are TRBV25-1 and TRBJ2-3, with TRBD2 matching 8 bases. The CDR3 sequence is 14 residues long. The germline CDR1 and CDR2 sequences are MGHDK and SYGVNS. J lost 6 bases, V lost 7 bases, and 9 bases had no gene match. The CDR3: CASKAAGGGDTQYF. The CDR3 nucleotides read TGTGCCAGCAAGGCCGCGGGGGGAGGGGATACGCAGTATTTT.

The J gene is TRBJ1-1, the V gene TRBV2; D unresolved. V lost 5 bases and J lost 5, with 15 bases in between. The CDR3 runs 14 residues. Germline values: CDR1 SNHLY, CDR2 FYNNEI. CDR3 loop: CASSSSTSRTEAFF. The DNA of the CDR3 is TGTGCCAGCAGTAGTTCGACAAGTCGGACTGAAGCTTTCTTT.

The chain uses TRBV3-1 (or the pseudogene TRBV3-2) and TRBJ1-4; no reliable D call. The germline V gene encodes CDR1 LGHDT and CDR2 YNNKEL (reference sequence). CDR3 length: 13 amino acids. Trimming stripped 2 bases from V and 9 bases from J, with 10 bases between. The CDR3 sequence: CASSQYLSQKLFF. Here the CDR3 DNA reads TGTGCCAGCAGCCAATATCTAAGCCAAAAACTGTTTTTT.